This T cell receptor (beta chain) came from a study of blood T cells in healthy people across ages. A second PCR of about 7 to 11 cycles used a sample-barcoded 5' primer and a J-beta primer mix. Template switching added a 12-random-nucleotide identifier to every cDNA molecule. One entry per CDR3 protein, called by TCRdb with MiXCR from the 5' RACE reads. The repertoire consists of hundreds of thousands of distinct CDR3 sequences, with 29% occurring once and the leading ten covering approximately 15%. Study results and caveats: It was the long-lived donors that had more naive CD4+ cells and higher diversity than aged donors.

J was trimmed by 0 bases and V by 0 bases; bases with no gene match: 10. The CDR3 sequence is 19 residues long. The germline CDR1 and CDR2 sequences are MNHEY and SVGEGT. The authors isolated at least 6 million PBMCs per sample. Total RNA extracted from each sample amounted to at least 5.5 micrograms. This clonotype was counted ten times or more. Its antigen is currently unknown. The sequencing input was blood. The genes are TRBV6-2 or TRBV6-3 and TRBJ2-1, with TRBD2 identical over 8 bases. The clonotype originates from a woman of 80 years or more in good health. The CDR3: CASSYSPAGGLSSYNEQFF. The CDR3 DNA sequence: TGTGCCAGCAGTTACTCGCCCGCGGGGGGCCTAAGCTCCTACAATGAGCAGTTCTTC.